This is a list of T cell receptor beta chains from one sample in a study of beta chain features in type 1 diabetes. TCRdb keeps only in-frame clones here, not all; method: immunoSEQ multiplex PCR. The sample records 150,000 to 170,000 clones, approximately 8.1% being singletons. Sequencing was performed on central memory CD4+ T cells from blood. Receptors were obtained from a man younger than 35 in good health. CDR3s include the opening cysteine and the closing phenylalanine or tryptophan. The D gene is left open where the match is weak. Where a row states a size, it is once, few, many or the class of an expanded clone; other rows omit it.

clone_size: -
d_call: TRBD2
j_call: TRBJ2-1
v_call: TRBV2
cdr3_nt: TGTGCCAGCAGGCCGGGACTAGCGACCAATGAGCAGTTCTTC
cdr3_aa: CASRPGLATNEQFF

clone_size: -
d_call: TRBD1
j_call: TRBJ1-4
v_call: TRBV28
cdr3_nt: TGTGCCAGCAGTATCACCGGGACAGAAGTCGAAAAACTGTTTTTT
cdr3_aa: CASSITGTEVEKLFF

clone_size: many
d_call: -
j_call: TRBJ1-5
v_call: TRBV4-3
cdr3_nt: TGCGCCAGCAGCCAGGGGGCAGAGGGGCCCCAGCATTTT
cdr3_aa: CASSQGAEGPQHF

clone_size: many
d_call: -
j_call: TRBJ1-6
v_call: TRBV7-9
cdr3_nt: TGTGCCAGCAGCTTGGGAAGTGGGGGCCCAGGTTCACCCCTCCACTTT
cdr3_aa: CASSLGSGGPGSPLHF

clone_size: -
d_call: -
j_call: TRBJ1-1
v_call: TRBV30
cdr3_nt: TGTGCCGGACACAGGGCCGGCACTGAAGCTTTCTTT
cdr3_aa: CAGHRAGTEAFF

clone_size: -
d_call: -
j_call: TRBJ1-1
v_call: TRBV5-4
cdr3_nt: TGTGCCAGCAGCCCCCCTAAGACAGGGAACACTGAAGCTTTCTTT
cdr3_aa: CASSPPKTGNTEAFF

clone_size: -
d_call: -
j_call: TRBJ2-3
v_call: TRBV7-3
cdr3_nt: TGTGCCAGCAGCTTACGGGACACAGATACGCAGTATTTT
cdr3_aa: CASSLRDTDTQYF

clone_size: -
d_call: -
j_call: TRBJ2-1
v_call: TRBV7-9
cdr3_nt: TGTGCCAGCAGCTTAGAGCTTTTGAGCTCCTACAATGAGCAGTTCTTC
cdr3_aa: CASSLELLSSYNEQFF

clone_size: few
d_call: -
j_call: TRBJ2-5
v_call: TRBV4-2
cdr3_nt: TGTGCCAGCAGCCAAGTGGAGCGCCAAGAGACCCAGTACTTC
cdr3_aa: CASSQVERQETQYF

clone_size: many
d_call: TRBD2
j_call: TRBJ2-1
v_call: TRBV29-1
cdr3_nt: TGCAGCGTCGCGTGGGGAGGGCCCAATGAGCAGTTCTTC
cdr3_aa: CSVAWGGPNEQFF

clone_size: few
d_call: TRBD1
j_call: TRBJ2-5
v_call: TRBV30
cdr3_nt: TGTGCCTGGAGTGCCTTGGGACAGGGGGCAGGGGAGACCCAGTACTTC
cdr3_aa: CAWSALGQGAGETQYF

clone_size: few
d_call: TRBD1
j_call: TRBJ2-3
v_call: TRBV9
cdr3_nt: TGTGCCAGCAGCGTACAGGGGGCCGGGACAGATACGCAGTATTTT
cdr3_aa: CASSVQGAGTDTQYF

clone_size: -
d_call: -
j_call: TRBJ1-2
v_call: TRBV29-1
cdr3_nt: TGCAGCGCATCGGGGGGGTTGGGTAACTATGGCTACACCTTC
cdr3_aa: CSASGGLGNYGYTF

clone_size: many
d_call: TRBD2
j_call: TRBJ2-7
v_call: TRBV30
cdr3_nt: TGTGCCTGGAGGGGACTAGGGCCCGACGAGCAGTACTTC
cdr3_aa: CAWRGLGPDEQYF

clone_size: -
d_call: -
j_call: TRBJ1-4
v_call: TRBV18
cdr3_nt: TGTGCCAGCTCACCTGGGACACCTACCGAAAAACTGTTTTTT
cdr3_aa: CASSPGTPTEKLFF

clone_size: -
d_call: TRBD2
j_call: TRBJ2-2
v_call: TRBV4-3
cdr3_nt: TGCGCCAGCAGCCAAGACCGTACTAGCGGGAGGTGGACCGGGGAGCTGTTTTTT
cdr3_aa: CASSQDRTSGRWTGELFF

clone_size: few
d_call: -
j_call: TRBJ2-5
v_call: TRBV7-8
cdr3_nt: TGTGCCAGCAGCTACCTGACATCGACCCAGTACTTC
cdr3_aa: CASSYLTSTQYF

clone_size: many
d_call: -
j_call: TRBJ2-7
v_call: TRBV18
cdr3_nt: TGTGCCAGCTCACCACCGGGGAACAGGGCTCTGGACGAGCAGTACTTC
cdr3_aa: CASSPPGNRALDEQYF

clone_size: -
d_call: TRBD2
j_call: TRBJ2-5
v_call: TRBV9
cdr3_nt: TGTGCCAGCAGCGAAACTAGCGGGAGTAGGGTCGGGACCCAGTACTTC
cdr3_aa: CASSETSGSRVGTQYF

clone_size: few
d_call: -
j_call: TRBJ1-3
v_call: TRBV15
cdr3_nt: TGTGCCACCAGCAGGCCGGGACAAGAAAGAAACACCATATATTTT
cdr3_aa: CATSRPGQERNTIYF

clone_size: -
d_call: TRBD1
j_call: TRBJ2-7
v_call: TRBV5-1
cdr3_nt: TGCGCCAGTAGCTTTGACAGGGACTACGAGCAGTACTTC
cdr3_aa: CASSFDRDYEQYF

clone_size: few
d_call: -
j_call: TRBJ2-3
v_call: TRBV9
cdr3_nt: TGTGCCAGCAGCGCCTCTACTGACACAGATACGCAGTATTTT
cdr3_aa: CASSASTDTDTQYF